The 18 T cell receptor beta chains presented below share a single source sample, sequenced in a study of control samples from healthy donors and cancer patients. Assay used: immunoSEQ multiplex PCR; TCRdb lists only in-frame clones, some missing. The sample consists of 190,000 or so clones, over 85% of them appearing once. The sample consisted of blood. Receptors were obtained from a man between 18 and 35 years old in good health.

In DNA form, the CDR3 reads TGTGCCAGTAGTCCTTCCAGGGATCAGCCCCAGCATTTT. Protein: CASSPSRDQPQHF. The chain recombines TRBV19 with TRBJ1-5; TRBD1 might be the D (5 bases). Trimming pared 5 bases from V and 5 bases from J, leaving 10 bases between. CDR1 and CDR2 (germline): LNHDA, SQIVND (reference sequence). CDR3 length: 13 residues.

This clone appeared a single time. This rearrangement joins TRBV14 to TRBJ1-5; D remains ambiguous. The germline V and J ends were trimmed by 0 bases and 2 bases, with 11 bases remaining between them. CDR1 is SGHDN and CDR2 is FVKESK in the germline V gene. CDR3 length: 16 residues. CDR3 region: CASSQENARGNQPQHF. The DNA of the CDR3 is TGTGCCAGCAGCCAAGAAAACGCAAGGGGCAATCAGCCCCAGCATTTT.

The V and J genes are TRBV7-2 and TRBJ2-3; possibly TRBD2 for D (7 bases). Trimming took 1 base from V and 4 from J, leaving 15 bases between them. Germline V CDR1 and CDR2: SGHTA, FQGNSA. This CDR3 spans 16 amino acids. CDR3 region: CASSLVWGGRADTQYF. The CDR3 DNA reads as TGTGCCAGCAGCTTAGTGTGGGGGGGCCGTGCAGATACGCAGTATTTT.

The chain carries TRBV10-1 and TRBJ2-1, with TRBD1 identical over 7 bases. The CDR3 is 16 amino acids. V was pared by 4 bases and J by 0 bases, with 6 bases of the junction left unmatched. Germline loops: CDR1 WNHNN, CDR2 SYGVQD (reference sequence). The CDR3 sequence: CASSGPPGGSYNEQFF. The CDR3 DNA reads TGCGCCAGCAGTGGACCACCAGGGGGCTCCTACAATGAGCAGTTCTTC.

The CDR3 bases are TGTGCCAGCTCACCACAAGGGTCCAATCAGCCCCAGCATTTT. Its protein product is CASSPQGSNQPQHF. V usage is TRBV18 and J usage is TRBJ1-5; D not resolved. V lost 1 base and J lost 3, with 7 bases in between. This CDR3 region has 14 residues. The germline CDR1 and CDR2 sequences are KGHSH and LQKENI.

The chain carries TRBV2 and TRBJ2-5, with a weak D call TRBD2 (5 bases). The CDR3 extends over 14 amino acids. Germline V gene lookup returns CDR1 SNHLY and CDR2 FYNNEI. V lost 7 bases to trimming and J lost 1 base, with 13 bases between them. CDR3 sequence (DNA): TGTGCCAGCACCTCGGCGGGCTTCCAAGAGACCCAGTACTTC. Translating it yields CASTSAGFQETQYF.

Written as DNA, the CDR3 is TGTGCCAGCAGTGATGGACAGGGTAGCACTGAAGCTTTCTTT. Encoded protein: CASSDGQGSTEAFF. The J gene is TRBJ1-1, the V gene TRBV6-2 or TRBV6-3; TRBD1 agrees at 8 bases. The CDR3 covers 14 residues. The V gene end was trimmed by 5 bases and the J gene end by 4 bases; junction bases not matched to a gene: 6. The germline CDR1 and CDR2 sequences are MNHEY and SVGEGT.

The CDR3 region is CAWRGGNYEQYF. Written as DNA, the CDR3 is TGTGCCTGGAGGGGGGGAAACTACGAGCAGTACTTC. The chain joins TRBV30 to TRBJ2-7; TRBD2 might be the D (6 bases). The germline V gene has CDR1 GTSNPN and CDR2 SVGIG (reference sequence). This CDR3 is built from 12 residues. The ends were cut back, 3 bases at V and 3 bases at J, with 9 bases in the middle.

The rearrangement joins TRBV19 to TRBJ2-6; unclear D gene. In germline, CDR1 is LNHDA, CDR2 SQIVND (reference sequence). V was trimmed by 4 bases and J by 3 bases, leaving 4 bases between them. This CDR3 is 13 amino acids long. The CDR3 DNA follows: TGTGCCAGTAGTAGGGTTGGGGCCAACGTCCTGACTTTC. Protein product: CASSRVGANVLTF.

This rearrangement joins TRBV18 to TRBJ1-1; 7 nucleotides match TRBD1. V lost 6 bases and J lost 0; bases outside the gene matches: 7. CDR3 size: 15 residues. Germline values: CDR1 KGHSH, CDR2 LQKENI. The CDR3 DNA reads TGTGCCAGCTCCCCGCAGGGGGGGCTGAACACTGAAGCTTTCTTT. This codes for CASSPQGGLNTEAFF.

This clone was found a few times. The chain links TRBV6-1 to TRBJ1-5; unclear D gene. Germline V gene data show CDR1 as MNHNS and CDR2 as SASEGT. There are 15 residues in the CDR3. With 1 base removed from V and 0 bases from J, the gap between germline ends came to 7 bases. The DNA of the CDR3 is TGTGCCAGCAGTGAAGTGGGTAATAGCAATCAGCCCCAGCATTTT. This translates into CASSEVGNSNQPQHF.

V is TRBV2 and J is TRBJ2-1; 9 bases agree with TRBD2. V gave up 6 bases and J gave up 8 bases; unmatched junction bases: 5. Germline V gives CDR1 SNHLY, CDR2 FYNNEI. This CDR3 comprises 13 residues. The CDR3 DNA reads as TGTGCCAGCAGCCGCCGACTAGCGGATGAGCAGTTCTTC. Translating it yields CASSRRLADEQFF.

This clone was recorded once. V usage is TRBV18 and J usage is TRBJ2-1; tentative D call: TRBD2 (5 bases). V lost 0 bases, J lost 0 bases, and 12 bases lay in between. Germline V gene sequence: CDR1 KGHSH, CDR2 LQKENI. This CDR3 has 17 amino acids. In DNA form, the CDR3 reads TGTGCCAGCTCACCACCGGCTAGCTGGAGCTCCTACAATGAGCAGTTCTTC. This codes for CASSPPASWSSYNEQFF.

The CDR3: CASSLSGGANFYEQYF. CDR3 nucleotide sequence: TGCGCCAGCAGCTTAAGCGGGGGGGCTAATTTCTACGAGCAGTACTTC. V usage is TRBV5-1 and J usage is TRBJ2-7, with 10 positions matching TRBD2. This CDR3 contains 16 residues. V gave up 2 bases and J gave up 3 bases; unmatched junction bases: 8. Germline values: CDR1 SGHRS, CDR2 YFSETQ.

This clone came up once. V and J are TRBV19 and TRBJ1-6; tentatively, D is TRBD1 (6 bases). CDR3 length equals 18 residues. The germline V and J ends were trimmed by 3 bases and 11 bases, with 26 bases remaining between them. The germline V gene encodes CDR1 LNHDA and CDR2 SQIVND (reference sequence). DNA of the CDR3: TGTGCCAGTAGTATTTGGGATAATTTCGCGGGGGGCCAACCACCCCTCCACTTT. Protein product: CASSIWDNFAGGQPPLHF. The variable domain in full, with the rest retrieved from reference TRBV19 and TRBJ1-6, is DGGITQSPKYLFRKEGQNVTLSCEQNLNHDAMYWYRQDPGQGLRLIYYSQIVNDFQKGDIAEGYSVSREKKESFPLTVTSAQKNPTAFYLCASSIWDNFAGGQPPLHFGNGTRLTVT.

The chain joins TRBV2 to TRBJ1-5; weak D call: TRBD1 (5 bases). Per germline, CDR1 SNHLY and CDR2 FYNNEI. Trimming stripped 6 bases from V and 4 bases from J, with 13 bases between. The CDR3 contains 14 residues. The CDR3 protein is CASRGEGGNQPQHF. The CDR3 nucleotides read TGTGCCAGCAGGGGGGAAGGAGGGAATCAGCCCCAGCATTTT.

The chain employs TRBV5-1 and TRBJ2-2; 9 bases match TRBD1. This CDR3 region has 16 residues. V dropped 2 bases and J dropped 0; count of bases not matched to a gene: 2. CDR1 and CDR2 (germline): SGHRS, YFSETQ. The CDR3 sequence is CASSFRDRANTGELFF. Here the CDR3 DNA reads TGCGCCAGCAGCTTTAGGGACAGGGCGAACACCGGGGAGCTGTTTTTT.

V usage is TRBV2 and J usage is TRBJ2-7; no clear D. This CDR3 has 11 amino acids. CDR1 SNHLY and CDR2 FYNNEI come from the germline V gene. V was clipped by 4 bases and J by 4 bases, with 5 bases between them. CDR3 in DNA: TGTGCCAGCAGTGGTGGTTACGAGCAGTACTTC. Translation: CASSGGYEQYF. The variable domain in full, with the rest retrieved from reference TRBV2 and TRBJ2-7, is EPEVTQTPSHQVTQMGQEVILRCVPISNHLYFYWYRQILGQKVEFLVSFYNNEISEKSEIFDDQFSVERPDGSNFTLKIRSTKLEDSAMYFCASSGGYEQYFGPGTRLTVT.